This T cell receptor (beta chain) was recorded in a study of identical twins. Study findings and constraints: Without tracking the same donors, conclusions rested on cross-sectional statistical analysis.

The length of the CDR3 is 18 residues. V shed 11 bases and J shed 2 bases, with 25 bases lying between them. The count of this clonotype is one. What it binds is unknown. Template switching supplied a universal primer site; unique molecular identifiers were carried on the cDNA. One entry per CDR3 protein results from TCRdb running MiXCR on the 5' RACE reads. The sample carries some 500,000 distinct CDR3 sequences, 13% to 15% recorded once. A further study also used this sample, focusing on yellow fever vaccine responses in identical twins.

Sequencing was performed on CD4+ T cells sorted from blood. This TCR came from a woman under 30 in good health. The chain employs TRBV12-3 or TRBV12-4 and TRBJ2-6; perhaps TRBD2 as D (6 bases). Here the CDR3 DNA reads TGTGCCTTCAGCCACCGTGGTAGCGGTGGAACTGGGGCCAACGTCCTGACTTTC. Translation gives CAFSHRGSGGTGANVLTF.